This TCR beta chain was recorded in a study of siplizumab effects on memory and regulatory T cells. In each sample, roughly 10^5 TCR templates were assayed. The table came from immunoSEQ multiplex PCR; TCRdb's copy has only in-frame clones and leaves some out. In the table there are 100,000 or so clones, around 94% of which are singletons. J was trimmed by 3 bases and V by 6 bases; bases with no gene match: 8. Per germline, CDR1 MDHEN and CDR2 SYDVKM. There are 15 residues in the CDR3. The chain combines TRBV28 with TRBJ2-7, with 10 positions matching TRBD2. The receptor was isolated from a human donor in good health. Input material: Tregs sorted from blood. The CDR3 DNA reads TGTGCCAGCAGGCGCGGACTAGCGGCCTTCTACGAGCAGTACTTC. Protein: CASRRGLAAFYEQYF.